This T cell receptor beta chain was recorded in a study of beta chain features in type 1 diabetes. Study results and caveats: More deletions and fewer insertions at VDJ junctions were seen in type 1 diabetes patients. Researchers report that Type 1 diabetes patients had moderately but significantly shorter TCRB CDR3s across all four CD4+ subsets.

Worth noting for this clone: The target antigen is unknown.

Germline values: CDR1 GTSNPN, CDR2 SVGIG (reference sequence). The CDR3 is 17 amino acids. V lost 2 bases to trimming and J lost 3 bases; unmatched junction nucleotides: 11. All of the isolated RNA was reverse transcribed, so expressed TCRB transcripts were sequenced. This table comes from immunoSEQ multiplex PCR, and its TCRdb copy is limited to in-frame clones, with some not included. The sample holds about 340,000 clones; about 13% are singletons and the top ten take roughly 0.015%. The clonotype was recovered from a young woman with type 1 diabetes. The sample consisted of naive CD4+ T cells from blood. This rearrangement joins TRBV30 to TRBJ2-5; 11 bases fit TRBD2. CDR3 amino acids: CAWSSTSGSDWEETQYF. Written as DNA, the CDR3 is TGTGCCTGGAGTAGTACTAGCGGGAGTGACTGGGAAGAGACCCAGTACTTC.